This T cell receptor (beta chain) was recovered during a study of blood T cell repertoires in COVID-19. CDR1 is MNHEY, CDR2 SMNVEV, per germline (reference sequence). CDR3 length: 12 amino acids. V lost 5 bases and J lost 7; bases outside the gene matches: 3. Sequencing used immunoSEQ multiplex PCR; TCRdb keeps in-frame clones, though not all of them. Among about 260,000 clones, approximately 90% were seen once, and the ten largest hold over 2%. This receptor was identified in a woman between 45 and 60 years old who had recovered from COVID-19. Sequencing was performed on peripheral blood. This rearrangement joins TRBV27 to TRBJ1-2, with 8 nucleotides matching TRBD1. The CDR3 nucleotides read TGTGCCAGCAGTAGGACAGGGACTGGCTACACCTTC. It translates to CASSRTGTGYTF.